This is a list of T cell receptor beta chains from one sample in a study of T-cell memory formation after mild COVID-19. TCRdb ran MiXCR on the 5' RACE reads and lists one entry per CDR3 protein. The table includes about 160,000 distinct CDR3 sequences, roughly 31% detected once. Sequenced material: PBMCs or a T cell subset sorted from them (not recorded which). The receptors here all came from an adult woman who had mild COVID-19 (a few samples of this study predate the infection). Cell type and time point are not known. Each CDR3 is given with its conserved first and last residue. The order of the fields is CDR3 DNA, CDR3 protein, clone size, V gene, D gene, J gene. The D gene is left open where the match is weak. Size is omitted from some rows. Given values are once, few, many or a class for expanded clones.

TGCGCCAGCAGCTCCGACCGGGGGGGCCCGGCTGGAAACACCATATATTTT | CASSSDRGGPAGNTIYF | few | TRBV5-1 | . | TRBJ1-3
TGCGCCAGCAGCTTAGCGGGAGACTATGGCTACACCTTC | CASSLAGDYGYTF | . | TRBV5-1 | . | TRBJ1-2
TGTGCCAGCAGTTTACGAGGTGAAAAACTGTTTTTT | CASSLRGEKLFF | few | TRBV12-3/TRBV12-4 | . | TRBJ1-4
TGTGCCAGCAGCCATGGGGGGAGCAATCAGCCCCAGCATTTT | CASSHGGSNQPQHF | . | TRBV3-1 | . | TRBJ1-5
TGTGCCAGCAGCCTAACCGTGGGCCCCGGGGCTTTCTTT | CASSLTVGPGAFF | few | TRBV12-3/TRBV12-4 | . | TRBJ1-1
TGTGCCAGCATCCTGACAGGGGCAACTGAAGCTTTCTTT | CASILTGATEAFF | . | TRBV11-2 | TRBD1 | TRBJ1-1
TGCGCCAGCAGCTTGCAGGGGACAGGGGATCAGCCCCAGCATTTT | CASSLQGTGDQPQHF | few | TRBV5-1 | TRBD1 | TRBJ1-5
TGTGCCTGGAGTCACCGGGTCCCTGCTTTCTTT | CAWSHRVPAFF | . | TRBV30 | . | TRBJ1-1
TGTGCCAGCAGCTTCGGGACCCAAGAGACCCAGTACTTC | CASSFGTQETQYF | few | TRBV5-6 | . | TRBJ2-5
TGTGCCAGCAGCTCGACCGGGGCTTCCACCGGGGAGCTGTTTTTT | CASSSTGASTGELFF | few | TRBV7-9 | . | TRBJ2-2
TGTGCCAGCAGTTTAAACAGGGGGCGTGAAAAACTGTTTTTT | CASSLNRGREKLFF | many | TRBV12-3/TRBV12-4 | TRBD1 | TRBJ1-4
TGCAGTGCCCAACTGGGCAGGGCTGGAAACACCATATATTTT | CSAQLGRAGNTIYF | few | TRBV20-1 | . | TRBJ1-3
TGTGCCAGCTCAGACCGGGACAACTACAATGAGCAGTTCTTC | CASSDRDNYNEQFF | . | TRBV18 | . | TRBJ2-1
TGTGCCAGCGGGATCGGACTAGCGGGTTCCTACAATGAGCAGTTCTTC | CASGIGLAGSYNEQFF | . | TRBV11-3 | TRBD2 | TRBJ2-1
TGTGCCAGCAGTTTAACCGCAGGGGGGAGCGGGGAGCTGTTTTTT | CASSLTAGGSGELFF | . | TRBV12-3/TRBV12-4 | . | TRBJ2-2
TGCGCCAACCGACAGGGGAACACCGGGGAGCTGTTTTTT | CANRQGNTGELFF | . | TRBV5-1 | TRBD1 | TRBJ2-2
TGCGCCAGCAGCCAAGATCGGGTAACTAGTTTAGGCAATGAGCAGTTCTTC | CASSQDRVTSLGNEQFF | few | TRBV4-3 | . | TRBJ2-1
TGTGCCAGCAGTTTCCCCGTCCCGGAGGCAAATACGCAGTATTTT | CASSFPVPEANTQYF | many | TRBV12-3/TRBV12-4 | . | TRBJ2-3
TGTGCCAGCAGTGAAGGCGATTTT | CASSEGDF | . | TRBV6-1 | . | TRBJ2-3
TGTGCCACCAGTGACCCGTCACAGGGGAGAAGCCACGAGCAGTACTTC | CATSDPSQGRSHEQYF | . | TRBV24-1 | TRBD1 | TRBJ2-7
TGCGCCAGCAGCGGGGGACGTTCGAACACCGGGGAGCTGTTTTTT | CASSGGRSNTGELFF | . | TRBV5-1 | . | TRBJ2-2
TGTGCCAGCTCACGATCAGGGGTTAACACTGAAGCTTTCTTT | CASSRSGVNTEAFF | few | TRBV18 | . | TRBJ1-1